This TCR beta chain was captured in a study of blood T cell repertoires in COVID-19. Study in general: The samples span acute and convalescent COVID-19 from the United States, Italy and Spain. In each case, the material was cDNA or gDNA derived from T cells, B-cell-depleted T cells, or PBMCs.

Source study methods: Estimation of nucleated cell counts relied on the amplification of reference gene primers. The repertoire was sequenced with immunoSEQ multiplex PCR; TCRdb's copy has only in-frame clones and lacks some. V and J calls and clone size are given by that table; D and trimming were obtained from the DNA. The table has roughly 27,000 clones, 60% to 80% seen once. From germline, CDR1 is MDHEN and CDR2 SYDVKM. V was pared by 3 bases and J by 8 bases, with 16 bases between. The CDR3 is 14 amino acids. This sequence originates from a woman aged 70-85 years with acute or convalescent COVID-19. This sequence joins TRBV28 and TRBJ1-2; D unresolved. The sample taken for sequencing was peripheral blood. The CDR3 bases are TGTGCCAGCAGTTTTGGCGAATCGACCAGGGGCTACACCTTC. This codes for CASSFGESTRGYTF.